This entry lists 7 T cell receptor beta chains sequenced from one sample in a study of cytomegalovirus exposure and HLA in healthy donors. Researchers ran the PCR with 60 Vbeta and 13 Jbeta primers. Libraries were prepared by immunoSEQ multiplex PCR; TCRdb keeps only in-frame clonotypes and omits some of them. The sample includes around 100,000 clones, over 70% seen only once; the top ten take roughly 4.2%. The sample taken for sequencing was PBMCs. The source of these receptors is a woman in her thirties or forties in good health and CMV-seropositive.

The chain has TRBV7-2 and TRBJ2-5; D might be TRBD2 (5 bases). The germline CDR1 and CDR2 sequences are SGHTA and FQGNSA. V dropped 3 bases and J dropped 9 bases, with 8 bases sitting between them. This CDR3 comprises 11 residues. The CDR3 protein is CASSFREPQYF. Here the CDR3 DNA reads TGTGCCAGCAGCTTTCGGGAACCCCAGTACTTC.

The V gene is TRBV19, the J gene TRBJ1-3; 7 nucleotides agree with TRBD1. Germline values: CDR1 LNHDA, CDR2 SQIVND (reference sequence). J lost 3 bases, V lost 9 bases, and 11 bases had no gene match. This CDR3 spans 15 amino acids. CDR3 sequence reads: CASPHRGWNGNTIYF. The CDR3 coding sequence is TGTGCCAGCCCCCACAGGGGTTGGAATGGAAACACCATATATTTT.

V gene TRBV9 combines with J gene TRBJ2-1; 8 positions match TRBD2. Germline V CDR1 and CDR2: SGDLS, YYNGEE. The junction had 7 bases not matched to a gene; V was cut back by 4 bases and J by 7 bases. This CDR3 is built from 14 residues. CDR3 sequence: CASSTAGTSNEQFF. In DNA form, the CDR3 reads TGTGCCAGCAGCACTGCCGGGACTAGTAATGAGCAGTTCTTC.

This clone appeared a single time. The chain recombines TRBV19 with TRBJ2-7, with D perhaps TRBD1 (6 bases). The V end lost 9 bases, the J end lost 2 bases, and 14 bases lay between the germline ends. The CDR3 has 13 residues. The germline V gene has CDR1 LNHDA and CDR2 SQIVND (reference sequence). This chain's CDR3 is CASHRDKAYEQYF. CDR3 in DNA: TGTGCCAGCCACAGGGACAAAGCCTACGAGCAGTACTTC.

This sequence joins TRBV7-9 and TRBJ1-4; tentatively, D is TRBD1 (5 bases). The V end was cut by 2 bases, the J end by 7 bases, with 20 bases between. The CDR3 runs 17 residues. The V gene's germline CDR1 is SEHNR and CDR2 FQNEAQ (reference sequence). Here the CDR3 DNA reads TGTGCCAGCAGCTTACCCCAGTCGGGCCTGGGGGGTGAAAAACTGTTTTTT. This encodes CASSLPQSGLGGEKLFF.

V gene TRBV30 combines with J gene TRBJ2-5; D call uncertain. V lost 5 bases to trimming and J lost 1 base, with 20 bases between them. Germline lookup yields CDR1 GTSNPN and CDR2 SVGIG (reference sequence). The CDR3 runs 16 residues. The CDR3 nucleotides read TGTGCCTGGTCTACTGCTGCACGAGCCATCCAAGAGACCCAGTACTTC. Protein sequence: CAWSTAARAIQETQYF.

The gene calls are TRBV4-1 and TRBJ2-4; 14 bases agree with TRBD2. This CDR3 spans 17 amino acids. The V segment lost 4 bases and the J segment 9 bases; nucleotides outside the gene matches: 11. Germline CDR1 and CDR2: MGHRA and YSYEKL. Here the CDR3 reads CASSPTGTSGGLSIQYF. The CDR3 DNA reads as TGCGCCAGCAGCCCGACCGGGACTAGCGGGGGCCTGAGCATTCAGTACTTC.